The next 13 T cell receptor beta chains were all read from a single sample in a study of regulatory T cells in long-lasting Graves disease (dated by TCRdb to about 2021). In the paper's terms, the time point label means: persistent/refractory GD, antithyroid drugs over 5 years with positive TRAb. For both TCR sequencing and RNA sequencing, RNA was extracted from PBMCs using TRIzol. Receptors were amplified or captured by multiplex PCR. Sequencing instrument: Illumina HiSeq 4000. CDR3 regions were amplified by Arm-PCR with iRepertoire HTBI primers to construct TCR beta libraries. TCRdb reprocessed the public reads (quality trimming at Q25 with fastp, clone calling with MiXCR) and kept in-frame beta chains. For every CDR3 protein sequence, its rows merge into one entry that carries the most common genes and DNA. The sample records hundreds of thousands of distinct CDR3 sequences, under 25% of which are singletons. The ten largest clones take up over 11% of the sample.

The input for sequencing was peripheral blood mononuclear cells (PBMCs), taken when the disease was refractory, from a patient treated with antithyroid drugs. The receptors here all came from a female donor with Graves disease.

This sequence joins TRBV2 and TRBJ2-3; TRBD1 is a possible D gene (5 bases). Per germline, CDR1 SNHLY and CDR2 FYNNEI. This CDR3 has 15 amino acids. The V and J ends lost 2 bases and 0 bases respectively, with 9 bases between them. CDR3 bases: TGTGCCAGCAGTGAACAGGGCCAAAGCACAGATACGCAGTATTTT. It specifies CASSEQGQSTDTQYF.

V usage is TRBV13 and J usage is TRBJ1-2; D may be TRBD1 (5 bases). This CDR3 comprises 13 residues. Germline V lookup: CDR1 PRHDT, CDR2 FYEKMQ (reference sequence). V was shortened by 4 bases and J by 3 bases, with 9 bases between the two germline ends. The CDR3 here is CASSSAGYYGYTF. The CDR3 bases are TGTGCCAGCAGCTCTGCAGGGTACTATGGCTACACCTTC.

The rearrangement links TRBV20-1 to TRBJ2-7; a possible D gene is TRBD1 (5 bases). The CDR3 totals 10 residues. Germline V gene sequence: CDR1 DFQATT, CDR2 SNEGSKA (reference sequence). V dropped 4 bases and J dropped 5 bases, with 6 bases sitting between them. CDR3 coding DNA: TGCAGTGCTAAGGGGAACGAGCAGTACTTC. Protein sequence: CSAKGNEQYF.

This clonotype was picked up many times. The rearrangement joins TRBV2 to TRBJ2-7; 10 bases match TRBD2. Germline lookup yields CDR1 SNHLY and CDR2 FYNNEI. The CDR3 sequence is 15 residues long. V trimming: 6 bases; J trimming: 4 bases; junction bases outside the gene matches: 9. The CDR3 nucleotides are TGTGCCAGCAGCCTCGGACTAGCGGTATGGTACGAGCAGTACTTC. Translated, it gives CASSLGLAVWYEQYF.

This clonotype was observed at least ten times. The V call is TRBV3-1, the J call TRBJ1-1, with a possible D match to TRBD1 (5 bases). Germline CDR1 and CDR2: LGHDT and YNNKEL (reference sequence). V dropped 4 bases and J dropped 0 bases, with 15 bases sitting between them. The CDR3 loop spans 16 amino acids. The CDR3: CASSRDEWGMNTEAFF. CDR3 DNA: TGTGCCAGCAGCCGGGATGAATGGGGGATGAACACTGAAGCTTTCTTT.

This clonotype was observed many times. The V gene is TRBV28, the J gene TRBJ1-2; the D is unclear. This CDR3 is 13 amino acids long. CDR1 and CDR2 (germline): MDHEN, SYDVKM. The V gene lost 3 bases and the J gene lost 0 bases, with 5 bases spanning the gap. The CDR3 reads CASSFEPNYGYTF. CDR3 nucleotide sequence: TGTGCCAGCAGTTTTGAGCCTAACTATGGCTACACCTTC.

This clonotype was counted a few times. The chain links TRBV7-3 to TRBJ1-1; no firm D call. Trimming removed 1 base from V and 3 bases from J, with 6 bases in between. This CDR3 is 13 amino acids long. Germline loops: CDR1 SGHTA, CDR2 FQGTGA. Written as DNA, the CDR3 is TGTGCCAGCAGCTTAAACGGGGACACTGAAGCTTTCTTT. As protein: CASSLNGDTEAFF.

The CDR3 DNA follows: TGTGCCAGCAGTTCACCAAACCAGGGGGGGGGCGAGCAGTTCTTC. This encodes CASSSPNQGGGEQFF. The rearrangement links TRBV27 to TRBJ2-1; the D gene could be TRBD1 or TRBD2 (7 bases each). The CDR3 runs to 15 residues. V was trimmed by 4 bases and J by 10 bases, leaving 20 bases between them. CDR1 and CDR2 from the germline V gene are MNHEY and SMNVEV (reference sequence).

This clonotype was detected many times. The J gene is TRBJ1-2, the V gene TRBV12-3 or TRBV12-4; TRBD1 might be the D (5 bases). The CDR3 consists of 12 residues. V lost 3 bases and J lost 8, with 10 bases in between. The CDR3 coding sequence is TGTGCCAGCAGTTTGGGGGTAGTAGGCTACACCTTC. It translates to CASSLGVVGYTF.

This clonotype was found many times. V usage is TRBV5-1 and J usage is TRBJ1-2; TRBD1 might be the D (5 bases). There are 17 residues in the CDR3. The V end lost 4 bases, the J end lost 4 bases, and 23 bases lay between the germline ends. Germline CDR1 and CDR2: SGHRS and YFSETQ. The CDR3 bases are TGCGCCAGCAGCCAGCCAGACGGGGACCTTAACTTCTATGGCTACACCTTC. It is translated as CASSQPDGDLNFYGYTF. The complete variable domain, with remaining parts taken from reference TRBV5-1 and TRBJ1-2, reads KAGVTQTPRYLIKTRGQQVTLSCSPISGHRSVSWYQQTPGQGLQFLFEYFSETQRNKGNFPGRFSGRQFSNSRSEMNVSTLELGDSALYLCASSQPDGDLNFYGYTFGSGTRLTVV.

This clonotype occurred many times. The CDR3 protein is CASSLVETSYEQYF. DNA of the CDR3: TGTGCCAGCAGCTTAGTGGAGACCTCCTACGAGCAGTACTTC. V gene TRBV7-9 combines with J gene TRBJ2-7; no reliable D call. This CDR3 is built from 14 residues. Looked up from germline, CDR1 is SEHNR and CDR2 is FQNEAQ (reference sequence). V gave up 1 base and J gave up 0 bases, with 7 bases separating them.

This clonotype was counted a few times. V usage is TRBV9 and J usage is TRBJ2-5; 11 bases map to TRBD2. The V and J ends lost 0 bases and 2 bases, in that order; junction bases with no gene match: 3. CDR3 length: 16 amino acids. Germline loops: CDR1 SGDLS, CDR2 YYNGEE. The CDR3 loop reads CASSVAGTSGQETQYF. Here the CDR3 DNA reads TGTGCCAGCAGCGTAGCCGGGACTAGCGGTCAAGAGACCCAGTACTTC.

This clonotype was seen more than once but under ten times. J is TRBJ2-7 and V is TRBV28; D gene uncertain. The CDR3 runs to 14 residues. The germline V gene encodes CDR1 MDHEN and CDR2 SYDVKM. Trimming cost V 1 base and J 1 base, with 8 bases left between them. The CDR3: CASSLFGRSYEQYF. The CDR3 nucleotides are TGTGCCAGCAGTTTATTCGGGCGATCCTACGAGCAGTACTTC.